The rows below give T cell receptor beta chains drawn from one sample of a study of T-cell reconstitution after alpha-beta-depleted transplantation in children. TCRdb reprocessed the PCR reads via MiXCR and lists one record per CDR3 protein. This sample has almost 250,000 distinct CDR3 sequences, with about 23% found just once. The source material was PBMCs, sampled before TCRalphabeta/CD19-depleted stem cell transplant. These TCRs come from a girl aged 2-15 years with Fanconi anemia, due to receive a stem cell transplant. CDR3s include the opening cysteine and the closing phenylalanine or tryptophan. The D gene is left open where the match is weak. Where a row states a size, it is once, few, many or the class of an expanded clone; other rows omit it.

clone_size	d_call	v_call	j_call	cdr3_aa	cdr3_nt
.	TRBD1	TRBV28	TRBJ2-5	CASSPLFATGLNQETQYF	TGTGCCAGCAGTCCGTTATTTGCGACAGGGTTGAACCAAGAGACCCAGTACTTC
many	.	TRBV29-1	TRBJ2-5	CSVEYGAAQETQYF	TGCAGCGTTGAATACGGGGCAGCTCAAGAGACCCAGTACTTC
.	TRBD1	TRBV29-1	TRBJ1-2	CSVSGQGFSNYGYTF	TGCAGCGTATCCGGACAGGGTTTTTCAAACTATGGCTACACCTTC
.	TRBD1	TRBV7-9	TRBJ1-1	CASSQGARAFF	TGTGCCAGCAGCCAGGGGGCTCGAGCTTTCTTT
.	.	TRBV9	TRBJ1-2	CASSHLGGYTF	TGTGCCAGCAGCCATTTGGGAGGCTACACCTTC
.	.	TRBV29-1	TRBJ2-1	CSVQAGNRPYNEQFF	TGCAGCGTTCAAGCGGGCAATAGGCCTTACAATGAGCAGTTCTTC
many	.	TRBV6-5	TRBJ1-2	CASLWRGGYTF	TGTGCCAGCCTCTGGCGGGGTGGCTACACCTTC
few	.	TRBV9	TRBJ1-5	CASSVGPQGNQPQHF	TGTGCCAGCAGCGTAGGACCACAGGGAAATCAGCCCCAGCATTTT
few	.	TRBV24-1	TRBJ2-5	CATSDSGTTQETQYF	TGTGCCACCAGTGACTCCGGGACAACACAAGAGACCCAGTACTTC
.	TRBD2	TRBV10-1	TRBJ2-7	CASSESRGRGLDEQYF	TGCGCCAGCAGTGAGTCGCGCGGGAGAGGTCTCGACGAGCAGTACTTC
.	.	TRBV29-1	TRBJ2-7	CSVAGGQDSYEQYF	TGCAGCGTTGCTGGGGGGCAGGACTCCTACGAGCAGTACTTC
many	TRBD2	TRBV5-1	TRBJ2-7	CASSLEAGLGEQYF	TGCGCCAGCAGCTTGGAAGCGGGGCTGGGCGAGCAGTACTTC
.	TRBD2	TRBV7-7	TRBJ2-3	CASSLAPRTSGRAKDTQYF	TGTGCCAGCAGCTTAGCCCCTCGGACTAGCGGGAGGGCCAAAGATACGCAGTATTTT
many	TRBD2	TRBV7-3	TRBJ2-1	CASSPPGLAVNEQFF	TGTGCCAGCAGCCCCCCCGGACTAGCCGTGAATGAGCAGTTCTTC
.	.	TRBV5-1	TRBJ2-3	CASSLARTSTDTQYF	TGCGCCAGCAGCTTGGCACGGACTAGCACAGATACGCAGTATTTT
.	.	TRBV30	TRBJ2-7	CAWSPIPSDTSYEQYF	TGTGCCTGGAGTCCCATTCCTTCGGACACGAGCTACGAGCAGTACTTC
.	.	TRBV29-1	TRBJ2-7	CSVEGVDEQYF	TGCAGCGTTGAAGGCGTGGACGAGCAGTACTTC
.	.	TRBV7-9	TRBJ1-4	CASRGGEKLFF	TGTGCCAGTCGGGGCGGTGAAAAACTGTTTTTT
many	TRBD1	TRBV12-3/TRBV12-4	TRBJ2-7	CASSFAGGYEQYF	TGTGCCAGCAGTTTTGCAGGGGGCTACGAGCAGTACTTC
many	.	TRBV7-3	TRBJ2-3	CASSEGGSLSTDTQYF	TGTGCCAGCAGTGAAGGAGGGTCCCTTAGCACAGATACGCAGTATTTT
many	.	TRBV7-2	TRBJ1-6	CASSLAQGRDSPLHF	TGTGCCAGCAGCTTAGCGCAGGGGCGGGATTCACCCCTCCACTTT
few	.	TRBV20-1	TRBJ2-1	CSARADKSSYNEQFF	TGCAGTGCTAGAGCCGACAAGTCCTCCTACAATGAGCAGTTCTTC
many	.	TRBV6-5	TRBJ1-2	CASSYSSRPYGYTF	TGTGCCAGCAGTTACTCGTCAAGGCCCTATGGCTACACCTTC
many	.	TRBV12-3/TRBV12-4	TRBJ1-5	CASSWDIYQPQHF	TGTGCCAGCAGTTGGGACATATATCAGCCCCAGCATTTT
.	TRBD2	TRBV20-1	TRBJ2-1	CSASTSGKNNEQFF	TGCAGTGCTAGTACTAGCGGGAAAAACAATGAGCAGTTCTTC
once	TRBD1	TRBV29-1	TRBJ1-4	CSVVPSGTGEKKLFF	TGCAGCGTTGTACCCTCCGGGACAGGGGAGAAAAAACTGTTTTTT
many	TRBD1	TRBV12-3/TRBV12-4	TRBJ2-7	CASSQSGTGGYEQYF	TGTGCCAGCAGTCAATCCGGGACAGGGGGCTACGAGCAGTACTTC
.	.	TRBV29-1	TRBJ2-2	CSGTDWAGELFF	TGCAGCGGGACAGATTGGGCCGGGGAGCTGTTTTTT
many	.	TRBV29-1	TRBJ1-2	CSVEDRVQGVNYGYTF	TGCAGCGTTGAAGATCGCGTACAGGGAGTCAACTATGGCTACACCTTC
many	.	TRBV20-1	TRBJ1-1	CSALTGEAFF	TGCAGTGCTTTGACGGGTGAAGCTTTCTTT
many	.	TRBV7-2	TRBJ2-3	CASSNYGTYTDTQYF	TGTGCCAGCAGTAACTATGGGACCTACACAGATACGCAGTATTTT
many	.	TRBV5-1	TRBJ2-7	CASSLGVGGYEQYF	TGCGCCAGCAGCTTGGGGGTAGGGGGATACGAGCAGTACTTC
few	.	TRBV29-1	TRBJ1-2	CSVEADPLKANYGYTF	TGCAGCGTTGAAGCCGATCCCCTCAAAGCTAACTATGGCTACACCTTC
many	TRBD1	TRBV12-3/TRBV12-4	TRBJ1-2	CASSVDRALYGYTF	TGTGCCAGCAGTGTCGACAGGGCCTTGTATGGCTACACCTTC
.	TRBD2	TRBV3-1	TRBJ2-7	CASRLAGVFYEQYF	TGTGCCAGCAGACTAGCGGGAGTCTTCTACGAGCAGTACTTC
many	.	TRBV29-1	TRBJ2-7	CSIKGPAYEQYF	TGCAGCATAAAGGGACCTGCCTACGAGCAGTACTTC
.	TRBD2	TRBV20-1	TRBJ2-7	CSARPGLAPEQYF	TGCAGTGCCAGACCAGGACTAGCCCCCGAGCAGTACTTC
.	.	TRBV5-1	TRBJ2-3	CASSLDRDEADTQYF	TGCGCCAGCAGCTTGGATCGGGATGAGGCAGATACGCAGTATTTT
few	.	TRBV5-1	TRBJ2-5	CASSYVGRETQYF	TGCGCCAGCAGCTATGTTGGTAGGGAGACCCAGTACTTC
.	.	TRBV5-1	TRBJ2-1	CASSLVPYNEQFF	TGCGCCAGCAGCTTGGTTCCATACAATGAGCAGTTCTTC
.	.	TRBV29-1	TRBJ2-3	CSVETGQGFTDTQYF	TGCAGCGTTGAAACGGGTCAGGGGTTCACAGATACGCAGTATTTT
many	TRBD2	TRBV15	TRBJ2-4	CATSSELAGPNIQYF	TGTGCCACCAGCAGCGAACTAGCGGGACCGAACATTCAGTACTTC
.	TRBD1	TRBV5-1	TRBJ2-3	CASSEGDRGGTDTQYF	TGCGCCAGCAGCGAGGGGGACAGGGGAGGCACAGATACGCAGTATTTT
many	TRBD1	TRBV13	TRBJ1-1	CASSLGGYRGEAFF	TGTGCCAGCAGCTTAGGGGGCTACAGGGGTGAAGCTTTCTTT
few	.	TRBV20-1	TRBJ2-7	CSASNRASYEQYF	TGCAGTGCTAGTAACAGGGCGTCCTACGAGCAGTACTTC
many	TRBD2	TRBV6-5	TRBJ2-3	CASSFLAGGTDTQYF	TGTGCCAGCAGTTTTCTAGCGGGAGGCACAGATACGCAGTATTTT
few	.	TRBV7-8	TRBJ2-2	CASSPAMIGVELFF	TGTGCCAGCAGCCCGGCTATGATTGGGGTGGAGCTGTTTTTT
.	.	TRBV12-3/TRBV12-4	TRBJ1-2	CASRPTPRVNYGYTF	TGTGCCAGCAGGCCCACCCCCAGGGTCAACTATGGCTACACCTTC
.	TRBD2	TRBV20-1	TRBJ2-1	CSARWGFTSGGYEQFF	TGCAGTGCTAGATGGGGCTTCACTAGCGGGGGATATGAGCAGTTCTTC
.	.	TRBV13	TRBJ2-3	CASSPPPGTDTQYF	TGTGCCAGCAGCCCGCCCCCCGGCACAGATACGCAGTATTTT
many	.	TRBV12-3/TRBV12-4	TRBJ2-3	CASRVSGGTDTQYF	TGTGCCAGCAGAGTGTCAGGGGGCACAGATACGCAGTATTTT
many	.	TRBV28	TRBJ2-6	CASSLWLSGANVLTF	TGTGCCAGCAGTTTATGGTTATCAGGGGCCAACGTCCTGACTTTC
.	TRBD1	TRBV29-1	TRBJ2-7	CSAGGRDEQYF	TGCAGCGCAGGGGGCCGGGACGAGCAGTACTTC